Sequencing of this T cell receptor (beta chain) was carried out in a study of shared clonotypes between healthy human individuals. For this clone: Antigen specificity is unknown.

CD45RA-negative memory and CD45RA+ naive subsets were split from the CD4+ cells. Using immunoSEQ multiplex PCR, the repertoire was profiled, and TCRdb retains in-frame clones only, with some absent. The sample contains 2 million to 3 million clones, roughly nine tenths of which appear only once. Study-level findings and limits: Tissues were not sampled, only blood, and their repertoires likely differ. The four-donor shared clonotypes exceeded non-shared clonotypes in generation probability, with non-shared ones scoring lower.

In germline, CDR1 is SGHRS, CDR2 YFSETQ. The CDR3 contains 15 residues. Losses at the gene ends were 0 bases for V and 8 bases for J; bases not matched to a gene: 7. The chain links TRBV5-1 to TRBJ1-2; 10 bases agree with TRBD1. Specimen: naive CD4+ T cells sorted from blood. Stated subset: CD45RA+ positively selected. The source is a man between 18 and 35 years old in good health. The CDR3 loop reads CASSLDWDRGNGYTF. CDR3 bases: TGCGCCAGCAGCTTGGATTGGGACAGGGGAAACGGCTACACCTTC.